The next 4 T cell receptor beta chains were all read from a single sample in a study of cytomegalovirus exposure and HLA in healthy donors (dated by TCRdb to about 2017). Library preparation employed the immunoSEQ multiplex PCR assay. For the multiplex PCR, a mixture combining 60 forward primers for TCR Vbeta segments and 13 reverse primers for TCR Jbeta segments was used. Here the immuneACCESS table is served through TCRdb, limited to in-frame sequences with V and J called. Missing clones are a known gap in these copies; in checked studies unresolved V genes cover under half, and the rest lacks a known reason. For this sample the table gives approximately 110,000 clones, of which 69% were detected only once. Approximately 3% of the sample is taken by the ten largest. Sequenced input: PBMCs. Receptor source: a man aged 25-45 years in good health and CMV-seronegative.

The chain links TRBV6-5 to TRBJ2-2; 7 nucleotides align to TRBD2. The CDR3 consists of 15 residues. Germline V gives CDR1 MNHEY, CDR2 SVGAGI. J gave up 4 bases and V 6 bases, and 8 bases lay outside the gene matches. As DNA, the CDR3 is TGTGCCAGCAGCCGAGGACTAGTCTCCACCGGGGAGCTGTTTTTT. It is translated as CASSRGLVSTGELFF.

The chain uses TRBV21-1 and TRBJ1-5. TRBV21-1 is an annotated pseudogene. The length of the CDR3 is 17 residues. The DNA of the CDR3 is TGTGCCAGCAGCAAAATGGGGTGGGGGGTTTTCGATCAGCCCCAGCATTTT. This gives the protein CASSKMGWGVFDQPQHF.

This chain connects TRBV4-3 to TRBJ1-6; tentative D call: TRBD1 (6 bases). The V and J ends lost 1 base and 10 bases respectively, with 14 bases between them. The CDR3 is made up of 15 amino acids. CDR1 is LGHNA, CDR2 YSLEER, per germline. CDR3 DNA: TGCGCCAGCAGCCAAGCTCCCAGGGGTGGATCACCCCTCCACTTT. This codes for CASSQAPRGGSPLHF.

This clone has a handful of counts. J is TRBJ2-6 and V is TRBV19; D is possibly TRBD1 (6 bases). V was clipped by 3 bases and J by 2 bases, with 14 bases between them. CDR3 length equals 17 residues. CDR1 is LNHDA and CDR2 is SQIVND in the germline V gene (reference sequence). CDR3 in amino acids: CASSIQGQVTGANVLTF. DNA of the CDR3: TGTGCCAGTAGTATCCAGGGACAAGTGACTGGGGCCAACGTCCTGACTTTC.